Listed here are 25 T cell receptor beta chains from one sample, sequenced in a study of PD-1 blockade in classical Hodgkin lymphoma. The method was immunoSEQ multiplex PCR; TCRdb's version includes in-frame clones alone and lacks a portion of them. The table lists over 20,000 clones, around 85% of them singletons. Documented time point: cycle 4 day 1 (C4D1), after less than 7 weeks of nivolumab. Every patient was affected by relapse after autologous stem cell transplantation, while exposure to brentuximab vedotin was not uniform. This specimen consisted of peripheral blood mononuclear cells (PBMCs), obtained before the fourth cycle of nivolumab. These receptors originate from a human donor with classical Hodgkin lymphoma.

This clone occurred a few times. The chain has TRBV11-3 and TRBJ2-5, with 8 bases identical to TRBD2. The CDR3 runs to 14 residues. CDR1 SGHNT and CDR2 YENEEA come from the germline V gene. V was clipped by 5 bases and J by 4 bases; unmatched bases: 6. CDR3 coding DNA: TGTGCCAGCAGCCGGGGGGGAAAGCGAGAGACCCAGTACTTC. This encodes CASSRGGKRETQYF.

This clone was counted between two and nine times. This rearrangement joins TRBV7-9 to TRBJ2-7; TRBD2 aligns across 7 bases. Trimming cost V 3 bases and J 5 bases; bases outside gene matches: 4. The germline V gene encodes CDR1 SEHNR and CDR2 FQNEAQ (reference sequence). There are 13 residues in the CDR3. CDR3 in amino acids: CASSLAGVDEQYF. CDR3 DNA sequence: TGTGCCAGCAGCTTGGCGGGAGTGGACGAGCAGTACTTC.

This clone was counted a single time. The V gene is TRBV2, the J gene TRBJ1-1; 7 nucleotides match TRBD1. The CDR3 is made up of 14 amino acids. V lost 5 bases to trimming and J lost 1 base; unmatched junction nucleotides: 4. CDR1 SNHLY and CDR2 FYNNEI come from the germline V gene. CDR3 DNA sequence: TGTGCCAGCAGTTCTCAGGGGGGGAACACTGAAGCTTTCTTT. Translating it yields CASSSQGGNTEAFF.

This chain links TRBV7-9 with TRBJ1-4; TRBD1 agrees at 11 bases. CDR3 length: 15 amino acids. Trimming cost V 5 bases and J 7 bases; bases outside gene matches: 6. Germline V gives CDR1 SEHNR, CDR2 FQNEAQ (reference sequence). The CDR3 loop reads CASSPWTGGLEKLFF. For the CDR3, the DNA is TGTGCCAGCAGCCCGTGGACAGGGGGCCTTGAAAAACTGTTTTTT.

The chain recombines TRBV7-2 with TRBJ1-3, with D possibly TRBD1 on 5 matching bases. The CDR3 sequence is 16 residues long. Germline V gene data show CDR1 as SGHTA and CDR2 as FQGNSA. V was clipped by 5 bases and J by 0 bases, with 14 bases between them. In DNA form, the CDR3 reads TGTGCCAGCAGCCCCCGGGACTCCGCCTCTGGAAACACCATATATTTT. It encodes CASSPRDSASGNTIYF.

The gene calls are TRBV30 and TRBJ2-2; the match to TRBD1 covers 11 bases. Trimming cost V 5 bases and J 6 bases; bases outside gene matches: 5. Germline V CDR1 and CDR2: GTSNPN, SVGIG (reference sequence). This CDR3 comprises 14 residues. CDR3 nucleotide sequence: TGTGCCTGGGAGAAGGGACAGGGGGCCGGGGAGCTGTTTTTT. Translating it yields CAWEKGQGAGELFF.

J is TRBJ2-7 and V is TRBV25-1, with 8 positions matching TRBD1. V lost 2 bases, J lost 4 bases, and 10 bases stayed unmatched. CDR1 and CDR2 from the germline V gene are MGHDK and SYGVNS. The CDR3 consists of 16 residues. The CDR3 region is CASSENSGQVRYEQYF. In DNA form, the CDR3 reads TGTGCCAGCAGTGAAAATTCGGGACAGGTCCGATACGAGCAGTACTTC.

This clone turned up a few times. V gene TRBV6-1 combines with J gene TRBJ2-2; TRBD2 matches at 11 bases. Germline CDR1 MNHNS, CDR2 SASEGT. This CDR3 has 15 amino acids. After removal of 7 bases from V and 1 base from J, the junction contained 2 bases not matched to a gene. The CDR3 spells CASITSGGNTGELFF. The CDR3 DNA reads TGTGCCAGCATAACTAGCGGGGGGAACACCGGGGAGCTGTTTTTT.

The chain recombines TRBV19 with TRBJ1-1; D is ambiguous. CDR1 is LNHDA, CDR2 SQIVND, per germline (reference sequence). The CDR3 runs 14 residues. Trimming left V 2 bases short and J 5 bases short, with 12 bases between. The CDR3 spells CASSIWRGRTEAFF. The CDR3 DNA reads TGTGCCAGTAGTATATGGCGGGGAAGGACTGAAGCTTTCTTT. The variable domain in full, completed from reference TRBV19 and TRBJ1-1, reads DGGITQSPKYLFRKEGQNVTLSCEQNLNHDAMYWYRQDPGQGLRLIYYSQIVNDFQKGDIAEGYSVSREKKESFPLTVTSAQKNPTAFYLCASSIWRGRTEAFFGQGTRLTVV.

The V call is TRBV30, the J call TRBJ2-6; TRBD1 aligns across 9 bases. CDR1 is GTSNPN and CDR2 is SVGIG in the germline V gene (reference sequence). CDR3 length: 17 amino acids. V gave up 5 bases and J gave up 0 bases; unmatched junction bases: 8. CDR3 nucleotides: TGTGCCTGGGGTCGGGACAGGGTTTCCTCTGGGGCCAACGTCCTGACTTTC. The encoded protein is CAWGRDRVSSGANVLTF.

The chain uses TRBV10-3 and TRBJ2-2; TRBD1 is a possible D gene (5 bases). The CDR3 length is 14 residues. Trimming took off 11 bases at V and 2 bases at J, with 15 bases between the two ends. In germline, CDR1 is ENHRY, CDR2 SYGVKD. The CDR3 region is CAVSGKFNTGELFF. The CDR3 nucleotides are TGTGCCGTATCAGGGAAATTCAACACCGGGGAGCTGTTTTTT.

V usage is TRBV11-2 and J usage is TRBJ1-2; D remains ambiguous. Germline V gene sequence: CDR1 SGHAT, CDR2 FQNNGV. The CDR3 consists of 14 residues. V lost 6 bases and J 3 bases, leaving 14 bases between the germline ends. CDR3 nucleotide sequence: TGTGCCAGCAGATCCTCCCCACCAGACTATGGCTACACCTTC. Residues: CASRSSPPDYGYTF.

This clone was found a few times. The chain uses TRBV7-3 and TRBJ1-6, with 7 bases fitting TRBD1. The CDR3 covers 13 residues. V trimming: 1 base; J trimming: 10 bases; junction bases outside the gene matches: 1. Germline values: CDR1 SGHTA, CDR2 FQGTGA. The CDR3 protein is CASSLNRGSPLHF. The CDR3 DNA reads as TGTGCCAGCAGCTTAAACAGGGGCTCACCCCTCCACTTT.

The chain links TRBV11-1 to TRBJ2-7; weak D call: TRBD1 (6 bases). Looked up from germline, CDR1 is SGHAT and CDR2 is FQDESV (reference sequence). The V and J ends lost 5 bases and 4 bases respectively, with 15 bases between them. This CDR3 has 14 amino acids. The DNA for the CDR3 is TGTGCCAGCAGCGTAGGAACCCAGGGGTACGAGCAGTACTTC. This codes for CASSVGTQGYEQYF.

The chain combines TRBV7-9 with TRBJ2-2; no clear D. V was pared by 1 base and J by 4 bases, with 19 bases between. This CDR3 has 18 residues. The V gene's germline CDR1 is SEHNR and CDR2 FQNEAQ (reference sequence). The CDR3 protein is CASSLDGVQPPGTGELFF. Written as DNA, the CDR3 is TGTGCCAGCAGCTTAGATGGGGTACAGCCCCCGGGCACCGGGGAGCTGTTTTTT.

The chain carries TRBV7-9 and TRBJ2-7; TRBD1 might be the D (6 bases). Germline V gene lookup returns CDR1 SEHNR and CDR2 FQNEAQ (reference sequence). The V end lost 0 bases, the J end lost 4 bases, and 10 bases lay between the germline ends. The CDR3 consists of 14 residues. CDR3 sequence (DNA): TGTGCCAGCAGCTTAGCCCAAACAGGGTACGAGCAGTACTTC. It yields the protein CASSLAQTGYEQYF.

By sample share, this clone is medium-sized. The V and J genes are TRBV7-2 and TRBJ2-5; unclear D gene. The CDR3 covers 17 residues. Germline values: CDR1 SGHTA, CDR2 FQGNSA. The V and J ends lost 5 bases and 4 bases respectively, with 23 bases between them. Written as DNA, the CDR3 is TGTGCCAGCAGCCCAACTGGGTTAGCTCCCCGGATAGAGACCCAGTACTTC. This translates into CASSPTGLAPRIETQYF.

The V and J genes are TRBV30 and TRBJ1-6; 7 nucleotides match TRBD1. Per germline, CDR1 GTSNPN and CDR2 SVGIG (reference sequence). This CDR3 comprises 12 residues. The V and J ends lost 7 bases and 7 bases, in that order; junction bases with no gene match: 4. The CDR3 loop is CASDRANSPLHF. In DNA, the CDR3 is TGTGCCTCCGACAGGGCGAATTCACCCCTCCACTTT.

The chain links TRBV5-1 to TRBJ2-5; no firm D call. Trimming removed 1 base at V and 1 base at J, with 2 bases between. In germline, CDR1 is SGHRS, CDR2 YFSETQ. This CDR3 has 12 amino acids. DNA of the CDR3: TGCGCCAGCAGCTTGACCCAAGAGACCCAGTACTTC. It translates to CASSLTQETQYF. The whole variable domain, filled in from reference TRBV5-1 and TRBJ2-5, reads KAGVTQTPRYLIKTRGQQVTLSCSPISGHRSVSWYQQTPGQGLQFLFEYFSETQRNKGNFPGRFSGRQFSNSRSEMNVSTLELGDSALYLCASSLTQETQYFGPGTRLLVL.

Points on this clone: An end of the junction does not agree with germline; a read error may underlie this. The CDR3 DNA sequence: TGCAGTGCTAGAGATGGGGACAGGACTTTATTT. Its protein product is CSARDGDRTLF. This chain links TRBV20-1 with TRBJ1-6, with 8 nucleotides matching TRBD1. The germline V gene encodes CDR1 DFQATT and CDR2 SNEGSKA (reference sequence). The CDR3 is 11 residues long.

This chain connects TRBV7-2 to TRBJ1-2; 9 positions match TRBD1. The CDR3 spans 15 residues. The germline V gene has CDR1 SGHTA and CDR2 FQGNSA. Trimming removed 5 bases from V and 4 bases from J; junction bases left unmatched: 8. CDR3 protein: CASSPPGDRVYGYTF. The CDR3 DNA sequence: TGTGCCAGCAGCCCGCCGGGGGACAGGGTCTATGGCTACACCTTC. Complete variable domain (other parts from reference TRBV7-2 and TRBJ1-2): GAGVSQSPSNKVTEKGKDVELRCDPISGHTALYWYRQSLGQGLEFLIYFQGNSAPDKSGLPSDRFSAERTGGSVSTLTIQRTQQEDSAVYLCASSPPGDRVYGYTFGSGTRLTVV.

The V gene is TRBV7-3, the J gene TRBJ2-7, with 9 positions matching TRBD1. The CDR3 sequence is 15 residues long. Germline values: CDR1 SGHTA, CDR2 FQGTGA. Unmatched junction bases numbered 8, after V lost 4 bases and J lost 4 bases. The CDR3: CASSSSGTGRYEQYF. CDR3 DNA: TGTGCCAGCAGCTCATCCGGGACAGGGAGATACGAGCAGTACTTC.

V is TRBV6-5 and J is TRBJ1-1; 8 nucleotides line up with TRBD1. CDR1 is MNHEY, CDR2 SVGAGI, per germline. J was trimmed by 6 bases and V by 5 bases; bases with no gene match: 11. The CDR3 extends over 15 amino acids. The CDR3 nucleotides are TGTGCCAGCAGTCCTCCTAGGACAGGGAGAGCTGAAGCTTTCTTT. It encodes CASSPPRTGRAEAFF.

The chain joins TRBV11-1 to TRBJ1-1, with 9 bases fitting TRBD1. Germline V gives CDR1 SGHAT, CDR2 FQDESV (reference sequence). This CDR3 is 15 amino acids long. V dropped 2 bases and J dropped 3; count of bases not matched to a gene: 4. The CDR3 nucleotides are TGTGCCAGCAGCTTAACGGGACAGGGAGACACTGAAGCTTTCTTT. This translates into CASSLTGQGDTEAFF.

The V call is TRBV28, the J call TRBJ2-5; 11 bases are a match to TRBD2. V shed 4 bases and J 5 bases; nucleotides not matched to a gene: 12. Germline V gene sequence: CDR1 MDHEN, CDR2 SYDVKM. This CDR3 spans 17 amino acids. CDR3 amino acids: CASSSTIAGGPEETQYF. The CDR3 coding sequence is TGTGCCAGCAGTTCAACAATAGCGGGGGGGCCGGAGGAGACCCAGTACTTC.